This TCR beta chain derives from a study of cytomegalovirus exposure and HLA in healthy donors. About the study: In a later analysis, it was reported that the 110 or so validation repertoires had been produced on the same platform as the 600 to 850 repertoires belonging to the first cohort. Study results and limitations: There were three CMV-associated chains whose specificity for CMV antigens was confirmed in vitro.

About this clone: Its antigen is currently unknown.

TCRdb keeps only in-frame clones here, not all; method: immunoSEQ multiplex PCR. The data show some 250,000 clones, around 87% seen once. The CDR3 loop spans 14 amino acids. Germline CDR1 is MNHEY and CDR2 is SVGAGI. The V gene end was trimmed by 4 bases and the J gene end by 5 bases; junction bases not matched to a gene: 3. This TCR derives from a woman between 18 and 29 years old in good health and CMV-seronegative. The genes are TRBV6-5 and TRBJ1-4; 8 nucleotides align to TRBD1. Input material: PBMCs. The CDR3 DNA sequence: TGTGCCAGCAGTTGGGGACAGGTCAATGAAAAACTGTTTTTT. Protein product: CASSWGQVNEKLFF.